The 14 T cell receptor beta chains below all came from one sample that was sequenced in a study of T cell responses to AZD1222 COVID-19 vaccine (dated by TCRdb to the early 2020s). The library was produced with the immunoSEQ multiplex PCR assay. The table was pulled from immuneACCESS by TCRdb, which kept in-frame rearrangements only. Such tables lose some clones; where checked, under half of the loss comes from unresolved V genes, and the rest has no known cause. This sample is represented by over 120,000 clones; around 90% of them were singletons. The top ten constitute roughly 5.2% of the sample. The time point label on this specimen signifies: about 28 days (+/-7) after the second vaccine dose. The sample's treatment or condition label, in plain terms: meningococcal conjugate vaccine given as trial control. Sequenced here: peripheral blood, sampled 28 days after the second dose of the MenACWY control vaccine. These receptors were collected from an adult who received the MenACWY meningococcal vaccine as a control.

The chain links TRBV9 to TRBJ2-1; 14 bases align to TRBD2. J gave up 0 bases and V 8 bases, and 7 bases lay outside the gene matches. Germline V gene lookup returns CDR1 SGDLS and CDR2 YYNGEE. This CDR3 spans 17 amino acids. CDR3 sequence (DNA): TGTGCCAGTACGGGACTAGCGGGAGTCCGCTCCTACAATGAGCAGTTCTTC. It is translated as CASTGLAGVRSYNEQFF.

The chain joins TRBV28 to TRBJ1-6; 12 positions agree with TRBD1. This CDR3 comprises 14 residues. J was trimmed by 8 bases and V by 10 bases; bases with no gene match: 6. The germline CDR1 and CDR2 sequences are MDHEN and SYDVKM. This CDR3 reads CATPGQGAYSPLHF. In nucleotides, the CDR3 is TGTGCCACCCCGGGACAGGGGGCATATTCACCCCTCCACTTT.

This chain links TRBV15 with TRBJ1-4; D unresolved. Trimming took off 0 bases at V and 8 bases at J, with 19 bases between the two ends. Germline V gene lookup returns CDR1 LNHNV and CDR2 YYDKDF (reference sequence). The CDR3 consists of 17 residues. The CDR3 region is CATSRDHNLGLEEKLFF. The CDR3 DNA reads TGTGCCACCAGCAGAGATCATAATTTGGGGTTAGAGGAAAAACTGTTTTTT.

The chain uses TRBV24-1 and TRBJ2-7; 9 bases align to TRBD1. V trimming: 4 bases; J trimming: 5 bases; junction bases outside the gene matches: 5. The CDR3 contains 14 residues. Germline CDR1 and CDR2: KGHDR and SFDVKD. CDR3 residues: CATSEAQGAHEQYF. CDR3 DNA sequence: TGTGCCACCAGTGAGGCACAGGGGGCCCACGAGCAGTACTTC.

This chain uses TRBV5-6 with TRBJ2-3; D gene uncertain. Germline values: CDR1 SGHDT, CDR2 YYEEEE. Trimming removed 3 bases from V and 5 bases from J, with 4 bases in between. The CDR3 has 11 residues. DNA of the CDR3: TGTGCCAGCAGCTGGGAAGATACGCAGTATTTT. Encoded protein: CASSWEDTQYF.

This rearrangement joins TRBV7-9 to TRBJ2-6; D may be TRBD2 (6 bases). The CDR3 sequence is 17 residues long. Trimming pared 5 bases from V and 1 base from J, leaving 15 bases between. Per germline, CDR1 SEHNR and CDR2 FQNEAQ (reference sequence). CDR3 region: CASSASIGGSGANVLTF. CDR3 DNA sequence: TGTGCCAGCAGCGCGTCCATTGGGGGGTCTGGGGCCAACGTCCTGACTTTC.

V and J are TRBV5-1 and TRBJ1-2; the D is unclear. Per germline, CDR1 SGHRS and CDR2 YFSETQ. The germline V and J ends were trimmed by 0 bases and 4 bases, with 10 bases remaining between them. The CDR3 is made up of 14 amino acids. In DNA, the CDR3 is TGCGCCAGCAGCTTGGCCGCGACAAGCTATGGCTACACCTTC. Translating it yields CASSLAATSYGYTF.

This clone was seen only once. The V call is TRBV6-5, the J call TRBJ2-1, with D perhaps matching TRBD1 (5 bases). CDR3 length: 12 residues. Germline values: CDR1 MNHEY, CDR2 SVGAGI. V lost 8 bases, J lost 8 bases, and 13 bases lay in between. CDR3 DNA sequence: TGTGCCAGCCAACAGGTCCCTGATGAGCAGTTCTTC. Translated, it gives CASQQVPDEQFF.

The chain combines TRBV27 with TRBJ1-5; D gene uncertain. Germline V gene sequence: CDR1 MNHEY, CDR2 SMNVEV (reference sequence). The CDR3 runs to 13 residues. Trimming took 5 bases from V and 4 from J, leaving 9 bases between them. The CDR3 sequence is CASSEDPNQPQHF. The CDR3 coding sequence is TGTGCCAGCAGTGAGGACCCGAATCAGCCCCAGCATTTT.

The chain links TRBV4-2 to TRBJ2-4; TRBD1 might be the D (6 bases). Per the germline V gene, CDR1 is LGHNA and CDR2 is YNFKEQ. Trimming cost V 0 bases and J 0 bases, with 9 bases left between them. CDR3 length equals 16 residues. The CDR3 region is CASSQDWDIAKNIQYF. Here the CDR3 DNA reads TGTGCCAGCAGCCAAGATTGGGACATAGCCAAAAACATTCAGTACTTC.

This chain uses TRBV6-5 with TRBJ2-7; D remains ambiguous. CDR3 length: 14 residues. The V gene's germline CDR1 is MNHEY and CDR2 SVGAGI. Trimming took 0 bases from V and 3 from J, leaving 9 bases between them. CDR3 protein: CASSYSPNLYEQYF. CDR3 nucleotide sequence: TGTGCCAGCAGTTACTCCCCGAATCTCTACGAGCAGTACTTC.

The J gene is TRBJ2-3, the V gene TRBV11-3; weak D call: TRBD1 (6 bases). CDR1 and CDR2 (germline): SGHNT, YENEEA. This CDR3 has 14 amino acids. Deletions cut 1 base from V and 1 base from J, with 6 bases between. In nucleotides, the CDR3 is TGTGCCAGCAGCTTAGGACAGGGCACAGATACGCAGTATTTT. Amino acid sequence: CASSLGQGTDTQYF.

This clone was seen just once. The V call is TRBV2, the J call TRBJ2-3; TRBD2 might be the D (6 bases). This CDR3 region has 14 residues. V was pared by 6 bases and J by 1 base, with 11 bases between. The germline gives CDR1 SNHLY, CDR2 FYNNEI. This CDR3 is CASRTGLRTDTQYF. In nucleotides, the CDR3 is TGTGCCAGCAGGACGGGACTCCGCACAGATACGCAGTATTTT.

At least ten counts were recorded for this clone. The chain has TRBV29-1 and TRBJ2-7; unclear D gene. V lost 4 bases, J lost 0 bases, and 7 bases lay in between. In germline, CDR1 is SQVTM, CDR2 ANQGSEA. The CDR3 has 12 residues. CDR3 DNA sequence: TGCAGCGTTGTCGTCCCCTCCTACGAGCAGTACTTC. Protein product: CSVVVPSYEQYF.